This T cell receptor (beta chain) was documented in a study of blood T cell repertoires in COVID-19. Study at large: Some COVID-19 samples were acute and others convalescent; all came from the United States, Italy and Spain. PBMCs, B-cell-depleted T cells, or T cells provided the cDNA or gDNA that made up the material.

Per the study methods: The assay estimated nucleated cells by amplifying reference gene primers. Generated by immunoSEQ multiplex PCR, the TCRdb table keeps only in-frame clones and is missing some. The D gene and trimming were derived from the DNA, and the V and J assignments and clone size from that table. This table holds 100,000 or so clones, 80% to 90% found once. The receptor was isolated from a woman under 40 with acute or convalescent COVID-19. What was sequenced was peripheral blood.

In DNA, the CDR3 is TGTGCCAGCAACCAAGGACAGTACGAGCAGTACTTC. Translation gives CASNQGQYEQYF. The chain combines TRBV7-9 with TRBJ2-7; tentative D call: TRBD1 (6 bases). Germline V lookup: CDR1 SEHNR, CDR2 FQNEAQ (reference sequence). This CDR3 has 12 residues. Deletions cut 7 bases from V and 4 bases from J, with 11 bases between.